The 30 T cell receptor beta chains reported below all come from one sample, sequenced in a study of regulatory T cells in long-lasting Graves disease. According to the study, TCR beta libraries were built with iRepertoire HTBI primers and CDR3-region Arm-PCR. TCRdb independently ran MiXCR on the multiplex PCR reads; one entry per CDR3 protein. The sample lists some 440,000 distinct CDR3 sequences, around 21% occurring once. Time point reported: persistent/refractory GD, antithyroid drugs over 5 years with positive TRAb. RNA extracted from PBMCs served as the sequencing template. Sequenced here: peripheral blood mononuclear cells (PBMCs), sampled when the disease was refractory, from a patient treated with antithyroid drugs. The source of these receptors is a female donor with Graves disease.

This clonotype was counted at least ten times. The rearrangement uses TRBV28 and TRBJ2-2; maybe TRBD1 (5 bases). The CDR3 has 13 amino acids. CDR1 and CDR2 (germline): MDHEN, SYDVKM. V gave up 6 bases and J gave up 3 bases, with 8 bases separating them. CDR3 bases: TGTGCCAGCAGGGGCAGGGACACCGGGGAGCTGTTTTTT. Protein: CASRGRDTGELFF.

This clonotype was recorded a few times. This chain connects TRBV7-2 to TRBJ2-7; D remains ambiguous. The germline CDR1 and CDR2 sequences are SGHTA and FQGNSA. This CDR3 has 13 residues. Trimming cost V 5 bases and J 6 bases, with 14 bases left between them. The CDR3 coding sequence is TGTGCCAGCAGCCGTGACCAGGAACCCGAGCAGTACTTC. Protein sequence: CASSRDQEPEQYF.

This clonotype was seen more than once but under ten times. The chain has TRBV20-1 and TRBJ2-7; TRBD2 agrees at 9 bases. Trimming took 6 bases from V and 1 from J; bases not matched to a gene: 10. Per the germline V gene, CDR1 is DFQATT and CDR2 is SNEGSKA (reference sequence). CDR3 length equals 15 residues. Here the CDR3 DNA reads TGCAGTGCACAAAAGGCAGCGGGAGGTTCCTACGAGCAGTACTTC. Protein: CSAQKAAGGSYEQYF.

This CDR3 reads CASSLGTTTNYGYTF. DNA for the CDR3: TGTGCCAGCAGCCTCGGGACAACCACTAACTATGGCTACACCTTC. The chain has TRBV3-1 and TRBJ1-2, with D possibly TRBD1 on 6 matching bases. The V and J ends lost 4 bases and 0 bases respectively, with 12 bases between them. There are 15 residues in the CDR3. Germline V lookup: CDR1 LGHDT, CDR2 YNNKEL (reference sequence).

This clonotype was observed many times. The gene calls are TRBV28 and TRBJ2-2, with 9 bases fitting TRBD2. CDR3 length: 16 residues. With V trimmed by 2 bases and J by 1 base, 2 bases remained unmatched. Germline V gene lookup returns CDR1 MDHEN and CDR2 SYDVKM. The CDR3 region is CASSLELAGNTGELFF. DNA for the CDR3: TGTGCCAGCAGTTTAGAACTAGCGGGGAACACCGGGGAGCTGTTTTTT.

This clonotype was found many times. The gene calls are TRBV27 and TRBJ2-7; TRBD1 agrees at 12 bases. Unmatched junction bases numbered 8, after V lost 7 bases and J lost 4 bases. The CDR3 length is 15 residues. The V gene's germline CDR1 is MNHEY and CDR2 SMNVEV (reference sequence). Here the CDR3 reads CASKRGTGGAYEQYF. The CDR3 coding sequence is TGTGCCAGCAAACGGGGGACAGGGGGCGCGTACGAGCAGTACTTC.

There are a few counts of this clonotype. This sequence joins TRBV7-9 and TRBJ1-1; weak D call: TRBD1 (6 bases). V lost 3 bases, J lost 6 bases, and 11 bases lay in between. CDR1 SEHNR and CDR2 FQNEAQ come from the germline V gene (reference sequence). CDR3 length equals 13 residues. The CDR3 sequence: CASSLDTGPEAFF. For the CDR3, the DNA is TGTGCCAGCAGCTTGGACACAGGGCCTGAAGCTTTCTTT.

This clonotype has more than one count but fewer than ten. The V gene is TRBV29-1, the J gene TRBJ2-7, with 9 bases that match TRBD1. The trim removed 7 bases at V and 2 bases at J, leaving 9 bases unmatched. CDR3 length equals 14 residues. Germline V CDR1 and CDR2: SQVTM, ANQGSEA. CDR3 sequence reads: CSAERDRAPYEQYF. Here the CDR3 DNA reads TGCAGCGCAGAACGGGACAGGGCCCCCTACGAGCAGTACTTC.

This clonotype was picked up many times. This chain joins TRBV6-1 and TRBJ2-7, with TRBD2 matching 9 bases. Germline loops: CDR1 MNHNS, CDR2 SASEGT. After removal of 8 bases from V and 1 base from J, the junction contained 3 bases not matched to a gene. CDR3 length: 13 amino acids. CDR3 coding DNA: TGTGCCAGCGATAGCGGGAGTTCCTACGAGCAGTACTTC. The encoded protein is CASDSGSSYEQYF.

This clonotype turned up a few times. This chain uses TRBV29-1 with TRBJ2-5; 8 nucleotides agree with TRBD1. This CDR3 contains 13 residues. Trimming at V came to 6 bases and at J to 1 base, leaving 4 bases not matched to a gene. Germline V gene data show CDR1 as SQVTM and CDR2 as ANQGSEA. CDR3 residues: CSVGGQVQETQYF. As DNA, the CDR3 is TGCAGCGTGGGGGGACAGGTCCAAGAGACCCAGTACTTC.

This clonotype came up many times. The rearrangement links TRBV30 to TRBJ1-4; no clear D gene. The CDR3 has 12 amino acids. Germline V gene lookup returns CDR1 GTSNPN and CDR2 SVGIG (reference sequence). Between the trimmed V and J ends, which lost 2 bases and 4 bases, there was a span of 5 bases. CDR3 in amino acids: CAWSLLNEKLFF. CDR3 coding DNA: TGTGCCTGGAGTTTACTTAATGAAAAACTGTTTTTT.

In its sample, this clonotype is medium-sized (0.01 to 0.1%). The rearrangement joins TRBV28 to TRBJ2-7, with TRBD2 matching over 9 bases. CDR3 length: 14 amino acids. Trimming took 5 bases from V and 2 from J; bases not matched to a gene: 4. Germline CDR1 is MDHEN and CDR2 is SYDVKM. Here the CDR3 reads CASSPAGGPYEQYF. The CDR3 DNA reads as TGTGCCAGCAGTCCAGCGGGAGGCCCCTACGAGCAGTACTTC.

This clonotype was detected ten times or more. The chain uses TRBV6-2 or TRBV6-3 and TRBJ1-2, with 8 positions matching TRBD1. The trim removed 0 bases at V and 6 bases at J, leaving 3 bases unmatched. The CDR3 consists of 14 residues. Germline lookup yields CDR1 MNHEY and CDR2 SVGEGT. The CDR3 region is CASSYSTTGDGYTF. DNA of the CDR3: TGTGCCAGCAGTTACTCAACGACAGGGGATGGCTACACCTTC.

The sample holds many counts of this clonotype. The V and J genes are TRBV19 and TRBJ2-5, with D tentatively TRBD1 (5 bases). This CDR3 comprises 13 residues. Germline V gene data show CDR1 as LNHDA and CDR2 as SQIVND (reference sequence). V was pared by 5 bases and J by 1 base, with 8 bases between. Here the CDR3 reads CASSDRPQETQYF. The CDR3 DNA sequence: TGTGCCAGTAGTGACAGACCCCAAGAGACCCAGTACTTC.

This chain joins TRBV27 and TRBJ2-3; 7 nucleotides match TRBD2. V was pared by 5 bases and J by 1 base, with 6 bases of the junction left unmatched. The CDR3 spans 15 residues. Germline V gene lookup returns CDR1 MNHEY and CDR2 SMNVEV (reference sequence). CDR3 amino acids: CASSPGLGGTDTQYF. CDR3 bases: TGTGCCAGCAGTCCTGGACTAGGGGGCACAGATACGCAGTATTTT.

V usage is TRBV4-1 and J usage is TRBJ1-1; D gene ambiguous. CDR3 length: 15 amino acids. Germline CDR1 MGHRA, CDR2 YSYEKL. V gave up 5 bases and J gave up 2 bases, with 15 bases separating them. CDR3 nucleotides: TGCGCCAGCAGCTTTGGGGTCGGGGTCAACACTGAAGCTTTCTTT. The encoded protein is CASSFGVGVNTEAFF.

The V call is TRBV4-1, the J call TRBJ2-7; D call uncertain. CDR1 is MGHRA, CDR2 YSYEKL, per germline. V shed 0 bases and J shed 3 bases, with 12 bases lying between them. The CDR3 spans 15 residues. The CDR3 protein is CASSQDPQWGYEQYF. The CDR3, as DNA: TGCGCCAGCAGCCAAGATCCTCAGTGGGGCTACGAGCAGTACTTC.

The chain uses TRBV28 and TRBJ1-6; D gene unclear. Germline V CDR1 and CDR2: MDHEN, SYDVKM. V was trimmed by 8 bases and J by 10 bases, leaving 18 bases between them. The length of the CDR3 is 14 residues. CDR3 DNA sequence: TGTGCCAGCGTTCTCTTGGGGAGCGGCTCACCCCTCCACTTT. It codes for CASVLLGSGSPLHF.

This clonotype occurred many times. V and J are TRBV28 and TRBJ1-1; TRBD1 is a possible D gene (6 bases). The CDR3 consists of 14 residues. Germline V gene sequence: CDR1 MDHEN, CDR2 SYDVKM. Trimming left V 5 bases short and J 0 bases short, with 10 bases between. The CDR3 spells CASSNRAMNTEAFF. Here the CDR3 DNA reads TGTGCCAGCAGTAACAGGGCGATGAACACTGAAGCTTTCTTT.

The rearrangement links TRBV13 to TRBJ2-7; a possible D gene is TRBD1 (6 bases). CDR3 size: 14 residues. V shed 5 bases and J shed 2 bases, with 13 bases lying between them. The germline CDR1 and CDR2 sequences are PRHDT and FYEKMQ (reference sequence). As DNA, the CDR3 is TGTGCCAGCAGCCCTGGGACACCTCCCTACGAGCAGTACTTC. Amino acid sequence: CASSPGTPPYEQYF.

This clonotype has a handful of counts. The CDR3 spells CASRQNAVGNTIYF. The CDR3 DNA reads as TGTGCCAGCAGACAAAACGCGGTTGGAAACACCATATATTTT. This chain joins TRBV7-9 and TRBJ1-3; D gene ambiguous. The germline V gene has CDR1 SEHNR and CDR2 FQNEAQ (reference sequence). The CDR3 has 14 residues. The ends were cut back, 6 bases at V and 3 bases at J, with 12 bases in the middle.

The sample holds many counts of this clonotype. The chain's CDR3 is CSANPGQAYEQYF. The CDR3 DNA sequence: TGCAGTGCTAACCCGGGACAAGCCTACGAGCAGTACTTC. The V call is TRBV20-1, the J call TRBJ2-7, with D possibly TRBD1 on 6 matching bases. V gave up 4 bases and J gave up 2 bases, with 12 bases separating them. CDR3 length: 13 amino acids. Germline CDR1 and CDR2: DFQATT and SNEGSKA (reference sequence).

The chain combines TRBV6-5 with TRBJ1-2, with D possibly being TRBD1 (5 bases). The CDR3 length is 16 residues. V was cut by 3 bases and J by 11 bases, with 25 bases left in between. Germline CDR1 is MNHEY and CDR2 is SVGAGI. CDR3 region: CASSYPTGDPTMRYTF. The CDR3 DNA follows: TGTGCCAGCAGTTATCCCACCGGGGACCCGACTATGAGGTACACCTTC.

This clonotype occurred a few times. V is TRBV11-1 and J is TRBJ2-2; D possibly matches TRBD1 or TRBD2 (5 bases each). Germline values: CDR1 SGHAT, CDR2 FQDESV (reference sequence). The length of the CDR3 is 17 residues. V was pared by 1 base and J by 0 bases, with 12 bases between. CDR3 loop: CASSLGGRETNTGELFF. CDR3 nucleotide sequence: TGTGCCAGCAGCTTAGGGGGGAGAGAAACGAACACCGGGGAGCTGTTTTTT.

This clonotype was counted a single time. DNA for the CDR3: TGTGCCATCACGTTCGGGACACCTAACTATGGCTACACCTTC. Translation gives CAITFGTPNYGYTF. The V and J genes are TRBV2 and TRBJ1-2; tentatively, D is TRBD1 (6 bases). CDR3 size: 14 residues. V lost 10 bases and J lost 0, with 15 bases in between. The germline gives CDR1 SNHLY, CDR2 FYNNEI.

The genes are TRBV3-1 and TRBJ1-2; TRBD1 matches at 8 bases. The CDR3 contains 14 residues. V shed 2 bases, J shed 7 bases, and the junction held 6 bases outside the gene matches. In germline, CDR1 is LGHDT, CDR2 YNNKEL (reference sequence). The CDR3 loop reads CASSQISTGGGYTF. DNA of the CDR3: TGTGCCAGCAGCCAAATCTCCACAGGGGGTGGCTACACCTTC.

CDR3 sequence: CASSQDAGGAYEQYF. The CDR3 DNA follows: TGCGCCAGCAGCCAAGATGCCGGGGGAGCCTACGAGCAGTACTTC. The J gene is TRBJ2-7, the V gene TRBV4-1; a possible D gene is TRBD2 (6 bases). Germline loops: CDR1 MGHRA, CDR2 YSYEKL. V was cut by 0 bases and J by 2 bases, with 11 bases left in between. The CDR3 is made up of 15 amino acids.

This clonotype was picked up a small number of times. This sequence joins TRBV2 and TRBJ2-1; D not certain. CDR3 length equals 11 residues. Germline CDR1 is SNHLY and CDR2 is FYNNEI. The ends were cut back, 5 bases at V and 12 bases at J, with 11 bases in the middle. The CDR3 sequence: CASSFRPRQFF. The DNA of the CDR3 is TGTGCCAGCAGTTTCCGACCCCGGCAGTTCTTC.

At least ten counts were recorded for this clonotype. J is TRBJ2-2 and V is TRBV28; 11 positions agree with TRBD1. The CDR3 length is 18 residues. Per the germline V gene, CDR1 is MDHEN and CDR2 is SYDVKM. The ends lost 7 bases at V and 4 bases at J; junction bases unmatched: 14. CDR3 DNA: TGTGCCAGCACCCTTATCCCAACCGGGACAGGGGGCACCGGGGAGCTGTTTTTT. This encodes CASTLIPTGTGGTGELFF. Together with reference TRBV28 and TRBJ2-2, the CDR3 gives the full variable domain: DVKVTQSSRYLVKRTGEKVFLECVQDMDHENMFWYRQDPGLGLRLIYFSYDVKMKEKGDIPEGYSVSREKKERFSLILESASTNQTSMYLCASTLIPTGTGGTGELFFGEGSRLTVL.

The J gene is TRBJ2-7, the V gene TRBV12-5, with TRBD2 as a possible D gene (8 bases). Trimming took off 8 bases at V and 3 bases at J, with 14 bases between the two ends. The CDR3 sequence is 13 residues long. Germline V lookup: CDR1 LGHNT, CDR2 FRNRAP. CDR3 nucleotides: TGTGCTAGTCGGGGGGGGGACAGCTACGAGCAGTACTTC. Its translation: CASRGGDSYEQYF.